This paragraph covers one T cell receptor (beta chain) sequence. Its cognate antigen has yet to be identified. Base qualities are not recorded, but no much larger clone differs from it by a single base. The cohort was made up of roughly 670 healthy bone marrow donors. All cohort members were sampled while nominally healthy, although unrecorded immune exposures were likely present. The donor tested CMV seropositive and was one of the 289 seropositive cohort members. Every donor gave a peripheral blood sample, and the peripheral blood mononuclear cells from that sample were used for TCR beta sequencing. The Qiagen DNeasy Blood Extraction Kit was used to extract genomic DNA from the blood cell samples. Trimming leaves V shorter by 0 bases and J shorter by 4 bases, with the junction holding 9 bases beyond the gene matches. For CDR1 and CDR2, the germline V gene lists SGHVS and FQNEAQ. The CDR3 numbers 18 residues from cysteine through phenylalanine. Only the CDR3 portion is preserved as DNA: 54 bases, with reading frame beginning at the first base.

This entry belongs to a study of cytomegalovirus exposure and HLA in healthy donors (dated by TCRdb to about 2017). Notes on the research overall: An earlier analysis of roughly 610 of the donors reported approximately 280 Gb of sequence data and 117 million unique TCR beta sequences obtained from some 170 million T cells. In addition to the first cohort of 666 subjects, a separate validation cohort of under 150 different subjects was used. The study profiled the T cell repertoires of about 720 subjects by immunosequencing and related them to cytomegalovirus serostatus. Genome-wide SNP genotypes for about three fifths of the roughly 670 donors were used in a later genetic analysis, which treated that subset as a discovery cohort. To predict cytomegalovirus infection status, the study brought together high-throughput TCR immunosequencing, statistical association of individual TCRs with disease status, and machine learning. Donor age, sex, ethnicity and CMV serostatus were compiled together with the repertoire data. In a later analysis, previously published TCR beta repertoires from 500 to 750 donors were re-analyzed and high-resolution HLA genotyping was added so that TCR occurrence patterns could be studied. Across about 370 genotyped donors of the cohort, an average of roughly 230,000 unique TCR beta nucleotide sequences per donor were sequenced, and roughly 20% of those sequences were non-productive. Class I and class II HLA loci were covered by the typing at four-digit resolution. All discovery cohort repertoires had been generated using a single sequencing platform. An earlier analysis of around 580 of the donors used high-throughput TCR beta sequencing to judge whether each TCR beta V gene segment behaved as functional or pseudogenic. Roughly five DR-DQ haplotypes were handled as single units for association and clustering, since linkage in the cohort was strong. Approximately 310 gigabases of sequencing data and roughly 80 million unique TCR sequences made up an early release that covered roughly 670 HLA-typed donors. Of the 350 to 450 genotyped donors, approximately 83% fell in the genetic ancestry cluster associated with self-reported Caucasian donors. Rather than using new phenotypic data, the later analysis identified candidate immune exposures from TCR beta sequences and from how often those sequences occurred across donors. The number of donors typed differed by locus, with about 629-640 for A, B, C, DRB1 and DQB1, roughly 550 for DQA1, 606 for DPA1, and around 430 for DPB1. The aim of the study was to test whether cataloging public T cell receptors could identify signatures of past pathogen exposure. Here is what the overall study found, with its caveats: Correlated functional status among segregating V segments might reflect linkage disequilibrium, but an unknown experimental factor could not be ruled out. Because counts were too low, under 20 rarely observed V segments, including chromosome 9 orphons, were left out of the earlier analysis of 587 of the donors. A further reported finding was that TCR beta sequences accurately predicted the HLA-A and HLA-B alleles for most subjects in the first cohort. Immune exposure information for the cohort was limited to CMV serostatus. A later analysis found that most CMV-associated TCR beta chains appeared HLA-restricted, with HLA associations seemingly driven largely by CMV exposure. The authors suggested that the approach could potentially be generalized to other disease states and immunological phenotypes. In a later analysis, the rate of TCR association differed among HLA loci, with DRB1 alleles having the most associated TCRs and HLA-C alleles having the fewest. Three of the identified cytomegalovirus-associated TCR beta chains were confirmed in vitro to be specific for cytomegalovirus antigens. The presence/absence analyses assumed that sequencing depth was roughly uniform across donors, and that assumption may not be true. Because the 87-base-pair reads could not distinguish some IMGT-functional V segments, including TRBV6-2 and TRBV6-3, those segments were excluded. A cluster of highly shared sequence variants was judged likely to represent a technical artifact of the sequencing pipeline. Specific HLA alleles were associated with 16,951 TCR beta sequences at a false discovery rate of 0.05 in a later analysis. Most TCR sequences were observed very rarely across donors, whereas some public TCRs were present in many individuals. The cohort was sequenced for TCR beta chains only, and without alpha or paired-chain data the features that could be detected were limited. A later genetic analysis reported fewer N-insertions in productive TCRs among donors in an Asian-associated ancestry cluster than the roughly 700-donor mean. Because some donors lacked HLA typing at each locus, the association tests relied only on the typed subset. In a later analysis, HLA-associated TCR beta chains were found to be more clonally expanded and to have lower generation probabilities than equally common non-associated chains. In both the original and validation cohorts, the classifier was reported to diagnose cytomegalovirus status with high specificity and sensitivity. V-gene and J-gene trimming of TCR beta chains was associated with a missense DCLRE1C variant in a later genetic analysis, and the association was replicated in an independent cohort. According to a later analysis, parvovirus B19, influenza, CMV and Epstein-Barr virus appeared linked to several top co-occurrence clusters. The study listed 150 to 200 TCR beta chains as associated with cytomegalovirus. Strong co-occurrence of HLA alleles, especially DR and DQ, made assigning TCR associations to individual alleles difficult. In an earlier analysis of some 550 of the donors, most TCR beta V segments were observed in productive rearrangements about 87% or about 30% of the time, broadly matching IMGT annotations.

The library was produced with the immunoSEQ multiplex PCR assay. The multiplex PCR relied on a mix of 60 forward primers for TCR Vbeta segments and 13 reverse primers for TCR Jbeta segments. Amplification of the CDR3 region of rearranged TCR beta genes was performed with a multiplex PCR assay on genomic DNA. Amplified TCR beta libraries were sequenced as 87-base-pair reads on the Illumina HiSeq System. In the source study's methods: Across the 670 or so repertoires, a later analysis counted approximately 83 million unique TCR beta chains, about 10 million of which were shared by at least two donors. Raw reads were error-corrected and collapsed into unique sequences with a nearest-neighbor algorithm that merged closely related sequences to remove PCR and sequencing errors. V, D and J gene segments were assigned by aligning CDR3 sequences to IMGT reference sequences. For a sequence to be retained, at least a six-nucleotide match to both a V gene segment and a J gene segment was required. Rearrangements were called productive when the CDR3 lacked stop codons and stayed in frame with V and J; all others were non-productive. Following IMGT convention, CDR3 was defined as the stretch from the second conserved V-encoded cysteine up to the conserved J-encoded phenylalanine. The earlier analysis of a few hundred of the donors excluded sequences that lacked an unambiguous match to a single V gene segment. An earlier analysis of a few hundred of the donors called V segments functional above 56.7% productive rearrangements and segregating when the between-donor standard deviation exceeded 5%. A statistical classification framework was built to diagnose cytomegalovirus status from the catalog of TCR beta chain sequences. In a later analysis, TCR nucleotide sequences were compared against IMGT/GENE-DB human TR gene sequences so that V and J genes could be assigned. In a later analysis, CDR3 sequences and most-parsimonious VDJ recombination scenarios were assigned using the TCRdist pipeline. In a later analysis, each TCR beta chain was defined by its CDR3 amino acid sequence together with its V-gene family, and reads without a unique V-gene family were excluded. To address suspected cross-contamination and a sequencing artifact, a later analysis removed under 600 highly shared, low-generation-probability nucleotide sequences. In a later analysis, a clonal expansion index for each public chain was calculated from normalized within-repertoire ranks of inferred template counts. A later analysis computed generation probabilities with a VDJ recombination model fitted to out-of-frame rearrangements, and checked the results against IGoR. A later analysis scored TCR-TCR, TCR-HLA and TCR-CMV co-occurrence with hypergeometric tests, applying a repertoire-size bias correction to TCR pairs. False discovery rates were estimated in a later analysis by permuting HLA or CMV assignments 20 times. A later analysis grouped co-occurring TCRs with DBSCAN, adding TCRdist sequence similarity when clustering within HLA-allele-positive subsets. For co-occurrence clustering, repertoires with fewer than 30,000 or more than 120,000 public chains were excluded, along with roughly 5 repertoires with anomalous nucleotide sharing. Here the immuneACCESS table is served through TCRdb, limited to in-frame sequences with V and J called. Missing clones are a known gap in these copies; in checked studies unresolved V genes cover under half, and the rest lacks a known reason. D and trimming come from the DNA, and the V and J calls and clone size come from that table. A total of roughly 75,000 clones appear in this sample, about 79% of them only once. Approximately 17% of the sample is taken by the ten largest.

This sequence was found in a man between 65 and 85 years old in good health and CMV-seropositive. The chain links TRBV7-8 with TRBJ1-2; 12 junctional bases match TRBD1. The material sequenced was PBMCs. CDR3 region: CASSLATPGQGAAYGYTF. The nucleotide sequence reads TGTGCCAGCAGCTTAGCAACCCCGGGACAGGGGGCGGCCTATGGCTACACCTTC.